This T cell receptor (beta chain) derives from a study of T cells after posttransplantation cyclophosphamide. General study findings and limits: TRB overlap between skin or GI tissue T cells and blood was limited. Later blood repertoires were often dominated by clones from the donor CD8+ memory compartment.

Points on this clone: What it binds is unknown.

Cells defined as naive were viable CD3+CD4+ or CD3+CD8+ and CCR7+CD45RA+CD45RO-CD95-CD27+CD28+. TCRdb keeps only in-frame clones here, not all; method: immunoSEQ multiplex PCR. This sample has about 21,000 clones; nearly 99% occur once, and the top ten carry 0.13%. The CDR3 contains 15 residues. CDR1 and CDR2 (germline): SNHLY, FYNNEI. The J segment lost 4 bases and the V segment lost 0 bases, leaving 6 bases of the junction unmatched. The gene calls are TRBV2 and TRBJ2-7, with 7 bases that match TRBD2. This receptor was obtained from a man in his forties or fifties in good health, CMV-negative, and a related stem cell transplant donor. Sequences were obtained from naive CD8+ T cells sorted from PBMCs. The CDR3 coding sequence is TGTGCCAGCAGTGAAGCGCGGCTAGCGGCTTACGAGCAGTACTTC. Translated: CASSEARLAAYEQYF. The whole variable domain, filled in from reference TRBV2 and TRBJ2-7, reads EPEVTQTPSHQVTQMGQEVILRCVPISNHLYFYWYRQILGQKVEFLVSFYNNEISEKSEIFDDQFSVERPDGSNFTLKIRSTKLEDSAMYFCASSEARLAAYEQYFGPGTRLTVT.